Below are 7 T cell receptor beta chains sequenced from a single sample in a study of T cell changes during pregnancy in multiple sclerosis. Profiled with immunoSEQ multiplex PCR; TCRdb holds only in-frame clones, not every one. The sample has some 31,000 clones, 89% seen once. The sample here was CD8+ T cells from peripheral blood mononuclear cells, taken in the second trimester of pregnancy. The receptors stem from a female donor with multiple sclerosis, enrolled in a pregnancy study.

The rearrangement uses TRBV27 and TRBJ2-7; 9 bases map to TRBD2. This CDR3 region has 18 residues. Germline CDR1 MNHEY, CDR2 SMNVEV (reference sequence). V lost 0 bases and J lost 0; bases outside the gene matches: 9. This CDR3 reads CASSLSGSGRDVSYEQYF. The CDR3 nucleotides read TGTGCCAGCAGTTTATCGGGTAGCGGGAGAGACGTCTCCTACGAGCAGTACTTC.

The chain joins TRBV27 to TRBJ2-7; 9 positions match TRBD2. Germline trimming cut 2 bases from V and 5 bases from J; bases unmatched to any gene: 4. This CDR3 spans 14 amino acids. Germline V gives CDR1 MNHEY, CDR2 SMNVEV (reference sequence). CDR3 residues: CASSLAGGMDEQYF. DNA for the CDR3: TGTGCCAGCAGTTTAGCGGGAGGGATGGACGAGCAGTACTTC.

This chain links TRBV21-1 with TRBJ1-2. TRBV21-1 represents a pseudogene. This CDR3 comprises 13 residues. CDR3 DNA: TGTTCGGGGGGGCGATTCTCTAGCTATGGCTACACCTTC. Protein product: CSGGRFSSYGYTF.

The table lists this clone with a few counts. This chain uses TRBV6-4 with TRBJ1-1, with D unclear. V was clipped by 7 bases and J by 10 bases, with 19 bases between them. CDR1 is MRHNA, CDR2 SNTAGT, per germline. CDR3 length: 13 residues. CDR3 in amino acids: CASTGEEVRSAFF. CDR3 coding DNA: TGTGCCAGCACCGGAGAGGAAGTGAGATCAGCTTTCTTT.

This chain connects TRBV7-2 to TRBJ2-2; possible D gene TRBD1, 5 bases. The CDR3 is 16 residues long. The germline V gene has CDR1 SGHTA and CDR2 FQGNSA. Trimming pared 1 base from V and 1 base from J, leaving 10 bases between. CDR3 residues: CASSLVGQGNTGELFF. CDR3 in DNA: TGTGCCAGCAGCTTAGTGGGGCAGGGGAACACCGGGGAGCTGTTTTTT.

CDR3 sequence (DNA): TGTGCCAGCAGCTTAGAGGAGACAGCGAGCTCCTACGAGCAGTACTTC. Protein product: CASSLEETASSYEQYF. The chain couples TRBV11-3 to TRBJ2-7, with D possibly being TRBD1 (5 bases). The CDR3 extends over 16 amino acids. V was pared by 0 bases and J by 0 bases, with 12 bases between. Germline V gene sequence: CDR1 SGHNT, CDR2 YENEEA.

The rearrangement uses TRBV7-9 and TRBJ2-7; 9 bases map to TRBD2. Germline CDR1 reads SEHNR; CDR2 reads FQNEAQ (reference sequence). Trimming cost V 1 base and J 7 bases; bases outside gene matches: 8. The CDR3 length is 15 residues. DNA for the CDR3: TGTGCCAGCAGCTTAGTAGCGGGAGTGGAAGGGGAGCAGTACTTC. Residues: CASSLVAGVEGEQYF.